The clone carrying this T cell receptor (beta chain) was observed once. The ends were cut back, 4 bases at V and 1 base at J, with 10 bases in the middle. The germline CDR1 and CDR2 sequences are GTSNPN and SVGIG (reference sequence). The CDR3 sequence is 13 residues long. The data were produced by immunoSEQ multiplex PCR, yet TCRdb's version contains in-frame clones alone and is incomplete. Of around 300,000 clones detected, over 85% appear once; the ten largest clones hold approximately 2%. This entry belongs to a study of blood T cell repertoires in COVID-19. The chain carries TRBV30 and TRBJ2-5; the D is unclear. The receptor was derived from a woman aged 60-70 years who had recovered from COVID-19. The specimen sequenced was PBMCs or T cells enriched from blood (not recorded which). The CDR3 loop reads CAWNLRFQETQYF. CDR3 DNA sequence: TGTGCCTGGAATCTACGATTCCAAGAGACCCAGTACTTC.